This TCR beta chain stems from a study of shared clonotypes between healthy human individuals. The CDR3 runs to 14 residues. Germline V gene lookup returns CDR1 SGHDT and CDR2 YYEEEE. The ends were cut back, 4 bases at V and 2 bases at J, with 13 bases in the middle. Naive CD8 cells lacked CD45RO, underwent positive selection for CCR7 and left out terminally differentiated effector memory CD45RA+ cells. The study drew its donors from healthy HIV-negative adults without recent acute infections or vaccinations. Measured with immunoSEQ multiplex PCR; TCRdb has only the in-frame clones, and not every one. The sample holds approximately 590,000 clones, about 95% seen once.

The origin of this receptor is a woman in her 30s in good health. Sequenced sample: naive CD8+ T cells sorted from blood. The rearrangement joins TRBV5-6 to TRBJ2-7; a weak D match, TRBD1 (6 bases). The CDR3 nucleotides are TGTGCCAGCAGCGGTAGGAACAGGGCCTACGAGCAGTACTTC. It is translated as CASSGRNRAYEQYF.